What follows describes a single TCR beta chain. The data stem from a study of shared clonotypes between healthy human individuals. The V gene lost 10 bases and the J gene lost 4 bases, with 11 bases spanning the gap. CDR3 length: 12 amino acids. CDR1 and CDR2 from the germline V gene are LNHDA and SQIVND (reference sequence). Repertoires were generated with immunoSEQ multiplex PCR, while TCRdb's copy carries only in-frame clones and drops some. The sample has over a million clones, approximately 98% seen once; the top ten hold roughly 0.45%. The TCR comes from a man aged 25-45 years in good health. This chain links TRBV19 with TRBJ1-5; tentatively, D is TRBD1 (6 bases). Sequenced input: naive CD4+ T cells sorted from blood. Stated subset: CD45RA+ positively selected. CDR3 nucleotides: TGTGCCACCGGACAGTTAAATCAGCCCCAGCATTTT. Protein product: CATGQLNQPQHF.